Each of the 4 T cell receptor beta chains below was sequenced from the same sample in a study of Ad26.COV2.S vaccination and SARS-CoV-2 variants (dated by TCRdb to about 2021). In light of the paper, this sample's time point label describes: individuals recovered from natural SARS-CoV-2 infection. The library was produced with the immunoSEQ multiplex PCR assay. TCRdb retrieved this table from immuneACCESS and kept in-frame rearrangements only. Not all clones are present; in checked studies, unresolved V genes account for under half, and no reason is known for the remainder. Recorded for this sample are hundreds of thousands of clones; around 92% of them occurred a single time. The ten top clones hold 3% to 5% of the sample. Sequenced here: peripheral blood, sampled after recovery from COVID-19. All receptors come from a human donor who had recovered from COVID-19.

This chain connects TRBV12-3 or TRBV12-4 to TRBJ2-3; D is undetermined. There are 11 residues in the CDR3. Trimming left V 7 bases short and J 3 bases short, with 5 bases between. The CDR3 sequence is CASKETDTQYF. The CDR3 region has the DNA TGTGCCAGCAAGGAGACAGATACGCAGTATTTT.

V gene TRBV5-8 combines with J gene TRBJ2-2; possibly TRBD1 for D (6 bases). Trimming took off 7 bases at V and 4 bases at J, with 17 bases between the two ends. From germline, CDR1 is SGHTS and CDR2 YDEGEE. The CDR3 consists of 15 residues. Here the CDR3 DNA reads TGTGCCAGCCTCCGGGACACAGTGTTCACCGGGGAGCTGTTTTTT. Its translation: CASLRDTVFTGELFF.

The V gene is TRBV9, the J gene TRBJ2-1; 9 nucleotides agree with TRBD2. Germline lookup yields CDR1 SGDLS and CDR2 YYNGEE. CDR3 size: 17 residues. The trim removed 2 bases at V and 7 bases at J, leaving 13 bases unmatched. The CDR3 loop reads CASSVDPPSGVLNEQFF. The CDR3 DNA reads as TGTGCCAGCAGCGTGGATCCCCCTAGCGGGGTACTAAATGAGCAGTTCTTC. Complete variable domain (other parts from reference TRBV9 and TRBJ2-1): DSGVTQTPKHLITATGQRVTLRCSPRSGDLSVYWYQQSLDQGLQFLIQYYNGEERAKGNILERFSAQQFPDLHSELNLSSLELGDSALYFCASSVDPPSGVLNEQFFGPGTRLTVL.

The rearrangement joins TRBV5-1 to TRBJ1-1, with a weak D call TRBD1 (6 bases). Trimming left V 4 bases short and J 7 bases short, with 11 bases between. Germline loops: CDR1 SGHRS, CDR2 YFSETQ. The CDR3 has 12 amino acids. Here the CDR3 reads CASSHNRVEAFF. The CDR3 DNA reads as TGCGCCAGCAGCCATAACAGGGTTGAAGCTTTCTTT. The variable domain in full, completed from reference TRBV5-1 and TRBJ1-1, reads KAGVTQTPRYLIKTRGQQVTLSCSPISGHRSVSWYQQTPGQGLQFLFEYFSETQRNKGNFPGRFSGRQFSNSRSEMNVSTLELGDSALYLCASSHNRVEAFFGQGTRLTVV.